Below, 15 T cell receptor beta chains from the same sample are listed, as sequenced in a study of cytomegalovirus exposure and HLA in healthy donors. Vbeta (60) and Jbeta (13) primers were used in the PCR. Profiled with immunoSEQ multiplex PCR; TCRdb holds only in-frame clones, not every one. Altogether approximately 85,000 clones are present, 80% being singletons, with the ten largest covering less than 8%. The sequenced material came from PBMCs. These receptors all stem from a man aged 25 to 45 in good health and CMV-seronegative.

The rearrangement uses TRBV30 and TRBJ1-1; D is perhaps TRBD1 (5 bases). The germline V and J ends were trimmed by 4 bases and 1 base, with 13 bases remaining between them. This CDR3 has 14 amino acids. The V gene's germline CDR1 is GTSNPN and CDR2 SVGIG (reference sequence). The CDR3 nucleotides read TGTGCCTGGATTCCGGGGGTTCGGAACACTGAAGCTTTCTTT. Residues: CAWIPGVRNTEAFF.

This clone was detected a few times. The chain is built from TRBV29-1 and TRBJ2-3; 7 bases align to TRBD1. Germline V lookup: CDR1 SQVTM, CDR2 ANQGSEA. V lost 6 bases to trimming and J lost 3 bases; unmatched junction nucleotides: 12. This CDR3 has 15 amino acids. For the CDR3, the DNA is TGCAGCGTGGAAAAGACAGGGAGAGGTACAGATACGCAGTATTTT. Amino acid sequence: CSVEKTGRGTDTQYF.

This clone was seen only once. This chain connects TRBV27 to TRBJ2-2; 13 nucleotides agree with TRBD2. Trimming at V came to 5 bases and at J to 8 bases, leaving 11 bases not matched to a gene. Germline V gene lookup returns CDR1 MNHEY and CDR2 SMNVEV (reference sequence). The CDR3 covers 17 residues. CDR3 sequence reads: CASSVTWTSGRAGELFF. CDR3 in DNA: TGTGCCAGCAGTGTTACGTGGACTAGCGGGAGAGCAGGGGAGCTGTTTTTT.

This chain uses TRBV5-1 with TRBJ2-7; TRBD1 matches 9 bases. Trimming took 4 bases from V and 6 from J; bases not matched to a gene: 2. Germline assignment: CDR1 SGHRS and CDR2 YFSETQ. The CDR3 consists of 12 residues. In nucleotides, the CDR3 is TGCGCCAGCAGCCGGACAGGGGTCGAGCAGTACTTC. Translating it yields CASSRTGVEQYF.

CDR3 loop: CALGREGGYTF. CDR3 sequence (DNA): TGTGCCCTCGGACGGGAGGGGGGCTACACCTTC. The J gene is TRBJ1-2, the V gene TRBV10-3; maybe TRBD1 (5 bases). CDR3 length equals 11 residues. V was trimmed by 11 bases and J by 8 bases, leaving 15 bases between them. From germline, CDR1 is ENHRY and CDR2 SYGVKD.

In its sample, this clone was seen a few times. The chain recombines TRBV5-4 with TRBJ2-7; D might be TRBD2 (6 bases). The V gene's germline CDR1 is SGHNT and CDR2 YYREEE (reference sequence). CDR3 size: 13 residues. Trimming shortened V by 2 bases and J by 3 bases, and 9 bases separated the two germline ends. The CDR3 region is CASSFPGSYEQYF. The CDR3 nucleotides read TGTGCCAGCAGCTTCCCCGGGAGCTACGAGCAGTACTTC.

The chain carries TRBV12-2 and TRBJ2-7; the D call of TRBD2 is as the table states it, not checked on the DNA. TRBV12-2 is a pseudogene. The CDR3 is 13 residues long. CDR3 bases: TGTGCGGAGCCCCTTTGCTTCACCTACGAGCAGTACTTC. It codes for CAEPLCFTYEQYF.

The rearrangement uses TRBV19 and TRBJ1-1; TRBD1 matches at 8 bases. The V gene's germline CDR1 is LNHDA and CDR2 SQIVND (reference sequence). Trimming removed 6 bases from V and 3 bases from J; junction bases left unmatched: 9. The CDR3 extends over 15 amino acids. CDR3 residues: CASSSSGGADTEAFF. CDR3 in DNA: TGTGCCAGTAGCAGTTCAGGGGGCGCGGACACTGAAGCTTTCTTT.

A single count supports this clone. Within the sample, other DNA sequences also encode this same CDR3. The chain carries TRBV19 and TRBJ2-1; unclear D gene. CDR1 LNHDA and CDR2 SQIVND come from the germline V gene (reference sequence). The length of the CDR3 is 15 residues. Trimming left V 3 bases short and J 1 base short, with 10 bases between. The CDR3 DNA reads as TGTGCCAGTAGTATCAGTGGGCTGTCCTACAATGAGCAGTTCTTC. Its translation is CASSISGLSYNEQFF.

The CDR3 loop is CASSRGVAGNTIYF. DNA for the CDR3: TGCGCCAGCAGCCGGGGTGTCGCTGGAAACACCATATATTTT. The chain employs TRBV5-1 and TRBJ1-3; no definite D call. The germline gives CDR1 SGHRS, CDR2 YFSETQ. CDR3 size: 14 residues. The V end lost 4 bases, the J end lost 2 bases, and 10 bases lay between the germline ends. The full variable domain, in which reference TRBV5-1 and TRBJ1-3 provide the parts outside the CDR3, is KAGVTQTPRYLIKTRGQQVTLSCSPISGHRSVSWYQQTPGQGLQFLFEYFSETQRNKGNFPGRFSGRQFSNSRSEMNVSTLELGDSALYLCASSRGVAGNTIYFGEGSWLTVV.

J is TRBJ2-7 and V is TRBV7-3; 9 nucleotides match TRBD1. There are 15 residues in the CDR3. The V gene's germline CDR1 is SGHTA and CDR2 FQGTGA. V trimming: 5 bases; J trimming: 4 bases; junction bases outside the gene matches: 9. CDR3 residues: CASSLSGTGRYEQYF. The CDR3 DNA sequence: TGTGCCAGCAGCCTGTCCGGGACAGGGAGGTACGAGCAGTACTTC.

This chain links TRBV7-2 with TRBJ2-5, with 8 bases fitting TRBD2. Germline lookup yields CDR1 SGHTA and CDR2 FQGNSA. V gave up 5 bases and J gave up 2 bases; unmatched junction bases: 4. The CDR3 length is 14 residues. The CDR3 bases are TGTGCCAGCAGCCTGACTAGCGCACAAGAGACCCAGTACTTC. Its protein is CASSLTSAQETQYF.

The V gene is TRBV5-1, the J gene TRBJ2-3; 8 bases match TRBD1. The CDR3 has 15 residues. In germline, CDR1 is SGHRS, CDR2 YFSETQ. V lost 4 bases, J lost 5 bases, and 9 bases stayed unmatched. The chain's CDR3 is CASSPEWTGKDTQYF. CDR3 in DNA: TGCGCCAGCAGCCCGGAGTGGACAGGGAAAGATACGCAGTATTTT.

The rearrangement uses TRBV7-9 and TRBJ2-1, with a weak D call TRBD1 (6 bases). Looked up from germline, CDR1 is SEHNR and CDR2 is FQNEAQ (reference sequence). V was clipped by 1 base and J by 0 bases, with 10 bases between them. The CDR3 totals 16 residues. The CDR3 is CASSLDRVFSYNEQFF. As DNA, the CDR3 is TGTGCCAGCAGCTTAGACAGGGTCTTCTCCTACAATGAGCAGTTCTTC.

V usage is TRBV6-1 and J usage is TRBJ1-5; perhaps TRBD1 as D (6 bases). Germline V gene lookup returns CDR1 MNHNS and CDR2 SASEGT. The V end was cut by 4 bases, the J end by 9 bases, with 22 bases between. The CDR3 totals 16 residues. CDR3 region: CASSGWGPGAQAPQHF. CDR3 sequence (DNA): TGTGCCAGCAGTGGGTGGGGGCCCGGGGCCCAGGCGCCCCAGCATTTT.